This note documents a single T cell receptor (beta chain) sequence. The assay was immunoSEQ multiplex PCR, and TCRdb's table has in-frame clones only and misses some. The sample yields roughly 100,000 clones, less than 95% seen once. Deletions cut 4 bases from V and 6 bases from J, with 14 bases between. This CDR3 region has 15 residues. Germline assignment: CDR1 SGHRS and CDR2 YFSETQ. These data originate in a study of T cell changes during pregnancy in multiple sclerosis. The receptor was isolated from a female donor with multiple sclerosis, enrolled in a pregnancy study. The chain is built from TRBV5-1 and TRBJ1-6, with D possibly being TRBD1 (5 bases). The sample in question was peripheral blood, obtained after pregnancy. The chain's CDR3 is CASSGGNGPNSPLHF. The CDR3 nucleotides read TGCGCCAGCAGCGGGGGGAATGGGCCTAATTCACCCCTCCACTTT.